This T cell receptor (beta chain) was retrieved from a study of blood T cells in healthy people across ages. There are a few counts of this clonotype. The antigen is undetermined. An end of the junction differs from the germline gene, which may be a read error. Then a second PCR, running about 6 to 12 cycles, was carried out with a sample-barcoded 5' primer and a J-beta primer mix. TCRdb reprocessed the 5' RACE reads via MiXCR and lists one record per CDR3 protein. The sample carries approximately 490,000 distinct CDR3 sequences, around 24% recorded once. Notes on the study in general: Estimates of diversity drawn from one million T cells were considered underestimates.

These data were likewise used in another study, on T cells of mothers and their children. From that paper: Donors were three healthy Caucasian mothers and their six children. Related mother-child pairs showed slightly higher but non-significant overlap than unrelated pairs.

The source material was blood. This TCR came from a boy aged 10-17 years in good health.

The CDR3 coding sequence is TGTACCAGCAGCCCCCGGACAGGGGCAGAGACCGGGGAGCTGTTTTTT. Its protein product is CTSSPRTGAETGELFF. The genes are TRBV7-9 and TRBJ2-2, with 9 bases identical to TRBD1. The length of the CDR3 is 16 residues. From germline, CDR1 is SEHNR and CDR2 FQNEAQ (reference sequence). Based on the CDR3 plus reference TRBV7-9 and TRBJ2-2, the full variable domain is DTGVSQNPRHKITKRGQNVTFRCDPISEHNRLYWYRQTLGQGPEFLTYFQNEAQLEKSRLLSDRFSAERPKGSFSTLEIQRTEQGDSAMYLCTSSPRTGAETGELFFGEGSRLTVL.